The 8 T cell receptor beta chains reported below all come from one sample, sequenced in a study of neurological immune-mediated disorders. Time point in this sample: longitudinal time-point 1 (baseline). TCRdb processed the 5' RACE reads anew with MiXCR; each CDR3 protein has one entry. The sample lists about 49,000 distinct CDR3 sequences; over 8% were seen once. Sequenced input: PBMCs. The origin of the receptors is a woman aged 40 to 50 in good health.

This clonotype was counted ten times or more. This CDR3 is CSVEDLEGSSTDTQYF. The CDR3 region has the DNA TGCAGCGTTGAAGATCTCGAGGGGTCTAGCACAGATACGCAGTATTTT. The chain joins TRBV29-1 to TRBJ2-3; D may correspond to TRBD1 or TRBD2 (5 bases each). V gave up 0 bases and J gave up 0 bases, with 13 bases separating them. Germline assignment: CDR1 SQVTM and CDR2 ANQGSEA. The CDR3 spans 16 residues.

In regard to this clonotype: A much larger clone lies one base from this, so it may be a read error. The chain couples TRBV5-1 to TRBJ2-3, with D perhaps TRBD1 (6 bases). The CDR3 sequence is 16 residues long. Between the trimmed V and J ends, which lost 5 bases and 6 bases, there was a span of 22 bases. The V gene's germline CDR1 is SGHRS and CDR2 YFSETQ. This CDR3 is CASSLGKTGQGDTQYF. CDR3 bases: TGCGCCAGCAGTCTTGGTAAAACGGGGCAGGGGGATACGCAGTATTTT.

This clonotype was counted ten times or more. V usage is TRBV5-8 and J usage is TRBJ2-2, with 8 bases lining up with TRBD1. In germline, CDR1 is SGHTS, CDR2 YDEGEE. The ends lost 7 bases at V and 6 bases at J; junction bases unmatched: 14. The CDR3 runs to 16 residues. The CDR3 here is CASVSYWTGSAGELFF. The CDR3 DNA reads TGTGCCAGCGTATCATACTGGACAGGGAGCGCCGGGGAGCTGTTTTTT.

There are many counts of this clonotype. CDR3 bases: TGCGCCAGCAGCCGGTCTGAGGACGGTAGAAACATTCAGTACTTC. Translating gives CASSRSEDGRNIQYF. The chain employs TRBV5-1 and TRBJ2-4; D uncertain. Germline loops: CDR1 SGHRS, CDR2 YFSETQ. The CDR3 contains 15 residues. Trimming left V 4 bases short and J 6 bases short, with 17 bases between. The entire variable domain, with the rest obtained from reference TRBV5-1 and TRBJ2-4, is as follows: KAGVTQTPRYLIKTRGQQVTLSCSPISGHRSVSWYQQTPGQGLQFLFEYFSETQRNKGNFPGRFSGRQFSNSRSEMNVSTLELGDSALYLCASSRSEDGRNIQYFGAGTRLSVL.

This clonotype appeared a few times. This rearrangement joins TRBV6-2 or TRBV6-3 to TRBJ1-2; TRBD1 matches 11 bases. CDR3 length equals 14 residues. V was clipped by 6 bases and J by 7 bases; unmatched bases: 7. Germline CDR1 and CDR2: MNHEY and SVGEGT. The DNA for the CDR3 is TGTGCCAGCAGCCGGACAGGGGGCTTTGGTGGCTACACCTTC. Translated: CASSRTGGFGGYTF.

Note on this clonotype: A read error may account for a junction end that differs from germline. V is TRBV6-2 or TRBV6-3 and J is TRBJ2-3; 8 nucleotides align to TRBD2. This CDR3 spans 15 amino acids. Germline CDR1 reads MNHEY; CDR2 reads SVGEGT. The CDR3: CTSGWRGALGDTQYF. CDR3 bases: TGTACCAGCGGTTGGCGGGGGGCCCTGGGAGATACGCAGTATTTT.

Ten or more counts support this clonotype. CDR3 bases: TGCGCCAGCAGCTTGGTGGGGCGGTCTGGCTACACCTTC. This sequence encodes CASSLVGRSGYTF. The V call is TRBV5-1, the J call TRBJ1-2, with D possibly TRBD1 on 5 matching bases. The CDR3 covers 13 residues. Trimming stripped 0 bases from V and 7 bases from J, with 10 bases between. Germline V lookup: CDR1 SGHRS, CDR2 YFSETQ.

This clonotype was seen at least ten times. J is TRBJ2-7 and V is TRBV3-1; D is uncertain. Trimming removed 0 bases from V and 6 bases from J, with 9 bases in between. Germline CDR1 LGHDT, CDR2 YNNKEL (reference sequence). This CDR3 comprises 13 residues. CDR3 amino acids: CASSQDHPGEQYF. The CDR3 DNA is TGTGCCAGCAGCCAAGATCACCCAGGCGAGCAGTACTTC.